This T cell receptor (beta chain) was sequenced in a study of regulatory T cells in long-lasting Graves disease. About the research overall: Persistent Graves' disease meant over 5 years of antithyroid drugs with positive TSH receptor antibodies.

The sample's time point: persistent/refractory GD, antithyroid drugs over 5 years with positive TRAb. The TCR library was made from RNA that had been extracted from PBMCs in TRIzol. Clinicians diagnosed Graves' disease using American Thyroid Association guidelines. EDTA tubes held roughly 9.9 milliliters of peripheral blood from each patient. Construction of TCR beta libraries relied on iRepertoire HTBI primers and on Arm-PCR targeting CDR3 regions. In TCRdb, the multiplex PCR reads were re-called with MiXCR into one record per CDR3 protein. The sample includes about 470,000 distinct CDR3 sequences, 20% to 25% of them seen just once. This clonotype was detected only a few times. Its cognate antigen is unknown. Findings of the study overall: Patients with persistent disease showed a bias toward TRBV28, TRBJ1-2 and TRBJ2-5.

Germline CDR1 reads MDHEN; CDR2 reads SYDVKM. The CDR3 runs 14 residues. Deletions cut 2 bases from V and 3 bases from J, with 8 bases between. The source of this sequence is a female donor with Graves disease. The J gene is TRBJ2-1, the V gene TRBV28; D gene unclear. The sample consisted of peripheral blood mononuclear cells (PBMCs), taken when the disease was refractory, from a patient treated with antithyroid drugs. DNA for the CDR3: TGTGCCAGCAGTTTAAGGGTCGTCTACAATGAGCAGTTCTTC. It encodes CASSLRVVYNEQFF.